A selection of T cell receptor beta chains follows, all from one sample in a study of human T cells and chemical hapten exposure. TCRdb itself ran the RACE reads through MiXCR, one entry per CDR3 protein. The sample holds some 15,000 distinct CDR3 sequences; about a sixth are singletons and the top ten take roughly 7.2%. The sequencing used whole blood, collected in connection with sensitization to the hapten diphenylcyclopropenone (DPC). These receptors were taken from a woman in her 30s with alopecia areata. Some clones in this sample may be carry-over from other donors' samples. The conserved cysteine and the conserved F or W are not part of the CDR3 here. Each record gives: V gene, CDR3 length, J gene, CDR3 protein.

TRBV6-1	11	TRBJ2-1	ASGRDYYNEQF
TRBV20-1	13	TRBJ2-5	SAQRDRGFQETQY
TRBV11-3	11	TRBJ2-3	ASSYSGPDTQY
TRBV12-3/TRBV12-4	11	TRBJ1-1	ASTYRLNTEAF
TRBV2	13	TRBJ2-3	ASSSSGQGTDTQY
TRBV29-1	11	TRBJ1-4	SVATGQDEKLF
TRBV7-9	10	TRBJ1-6	ASSYESSPLH
TRBV3-1	13	TRBJ2-1	ASSQQSGTLNEQF
TRBV20-1	13	TRBJ2-3	SARGRADYTDTQY
TRBV10-3	12	TRBJ1-1	AISTGTENTEAF
TRBV5-5	14	TRBJ2-3	ASSHLPPQGADTQY
TRBV18	13	TRBJ2-3	ASSQNALGTDTQY
TRBV9	14	TRBJ2-3	ASSSRLRGGTDTQY
TRBV7-9	11	TRBJ1-2	ASSEGQQKGYT
TRBV5-1	12	TRBJ1-2	ASSLVPGPYGYT
TRBV15	15	TRBJ2-1	ATSRLTGGRGGNEQF
TRBV28	13	TRBJ2-3	ASSFEGGRQDTQY
TRBV7-2	12	TRBJ2-2	ASSLVVSTGELF
TRBV20-1	12	TRBJ1-5	SARVGTAYQPQH
TRBV5-1	10	TRBJ2-3	ASRASTDTQY
TRBV14	16	TRBJ1-2	ASSQDPIQGGVDYGYT
TRBV5-1	12	TRBJ2-3	ASRGGSSTDTQY
TRBV28	10	TRBJ1-1	ASITGDTEAF
TRBV11-1	13	TRBJ2-1	ASSFRQGRYNEQF
TRBV7-9	11	TRBJ1-1	ASRSGGQTEAF
TRBV20-1	11	TRBJ1-1	SAREQPDTEAF
TRBV19	11	TRBJ1-1	ASRLQTNTEAF
TRBV12-3/TRBV12-4	13	TRBJ2-2	ASSPLRGQNGELF
TRBV18	13	TRBJ1-1	ASSPGGGRHTEAF
TRBV3-1	10	TRBJ1-2	ASSQTGRGYT
TRBV7-3	13	TRBJ2-1	ASSLGRNSYNEQF
TRBV11-2	16	TRBJ1-3	ASSHSSTGAFSGNTIY
TRBV2	13	TRBJ2-2	ASSDPGLVTGELF
TRBV29-1	10	TRBJ2-7	SVRGRYHEQY
TRBV18	11	TRBJ2-3	ASSPRGADTQY
TRBV24-1	13	TRBJ2-1	ATSDTQSSYNEQF
TRBV12-3/TRBV12-4	11	TRBJ1-2	ASSFPANYGYT
TRBV7-9	14	TRBJ2-2	ASIGASGGQTGELF
TRBV11-2	14	TRBJ2-1	ASTPPGTGGYNEQF
TRBV14	14	TRBJ2-7	ASSPEVGVLAYEQY